This is a list of T cell receptor beta chains from one sample in a study of PD-L1 blockade in urothelial cancer. Clones were read by immunoSEQ multiplex PCR, and TCRdb kept only the in-frame ones, dropping some. The sample records 35,000 or so clones, roughly 38% being singletons. The material was tumor tissue, obtained before atezolizumab (anti-PD-L1) treatment. These receptors came from a man between 60 and 75 years old with urothelial cancer. Both conserved end residues are part of each CDR3. The D gene is left open where the match is weak. A row's size may be missing; if present it is once, few, many or a size class.

v_gene	j_gene	d_gene	abundance	CDR3aa	CDR3nt
TRBV2	TRBJ2-7	-	-	CASSEPRGQVGGEQYF	TGTGCCAGCAGTGAGCCAAGAGGACAGGTCGGGGGGGAGCAGTACTTC
TRBV19	TRBJ2-3	-	-	CASSTPGQFTQYF	TGTGCCAGTAGTACGCCGGGCCAGTTTACGCAGTATTTT
TRBV19	TRBJ2-3	-	few	CASSIRLDTQYF	TGTGCCAGTAGTATAAGACTGGATACGCAGTATTTT
TRBV19	TRBJ1-2	TRBD1	-	CASSPSTGWGYTF	TGTGCCAGTAGTCCATCGACAGGGTGGGGCTACACCTTC
TRBV29-1	TRBJ1-1	-	-	CSVSARADTEAFF	TGCAGCGTTTCTGCCAGGGCGGACACTGAAGCTTTCTTT
TRBV15	TRBJ1-4	TRBD1	few	CATSREGGPNEKLFF	TGTGCCACCAGCAGAGAAGGGGGCCCTAATGAAAAACTGTTTTTT
TRBV12-5	TRBJ1-1	-	-	CASSPSAGDTTEAFF	TGTGCTAGTAGCCCCTCAGCAGGGGACACCACTGAAGCTTTCTTT
TRBV5-1	TRBJ1-1	-	few	CASSLSQGARTAEAFF	TGCGCCAGCAGCTTGTCGCAGGGAGCCAGGACCGCTGAAGCTTTCTTT
TRBV14	TRBJ2-2	-	-	CASSQDRGGPGITGELFF	TGTGCCAGCAGCCAAGATAGGGGGGGGCCCGGGATCACCGGGGAGCTGTTTTTT
TRBV6-7	TRBJ2-3	TRBD2	-	CASSNLAGGRDTQYF	TGTGCCAGCAGTAACCTAGCGGGAGGGAGGGATACGCAGTATTTT
TRBV9	TRBJ2-2	-	-	CASSARRQPRDTGELFF	TGTGCCAGCAGCGCCCGCCGACAGCCACGAGACACCGGGGAGCTGTTTTTT
TRBV6-8	TRBJ2-2	TRBD2	few	CASSDSAGSHTGELFF	TGTGCCAGCAGTGACTCAGCGGGGAGTCACACCGGGGAGCTGTTTTTT
TRBV28	TRBJ2-3	-	medium-sized	CASRLGLPSTDTQYF	TGTGCCAGCAGACTCGGACTCCCTAGCACAGATACGCAGTATTTT
TRBV10-3	TRBJ2-3	TRBD1	-	CAISASIGQGATDTQYF	TGTGCCATCAGTGCCTCAATCGGACAGGGGGCCACAGATACGCAGTATTTT
TRBV28	TRBJ2-1	TRBD2	few	CASSLGGGLVEQFF	TGTGCCAGCAGTTTAGGGGGGGGTTTGGTTGAGCAGTTCTTC
TRBV2	TRBJ2-3	-	-	CASNLQGRDTQYF	TGTGCCAGCAATTTACAGGGAAGGGATACGCAGTATTTT
TRBV19	TRBJ2-3	-	-	CASSINESPDTQYF	TGTGCCAGTAGTATTAACGAGTCCCCAGATACGCAGTATTTT
TRBV6-4	TRBJ2-7	-	few	CASSLDSRGDEQYF	TGTGCCAGCAGTTTAGACAGCCGAGGGGACGAGCAGTACTTC
TRBV9	TRBJ2-3	-	-	CASSVGLTVTDTQYF	TGTGCCAGCAGCGTCGGACTCACGGTCACAGATACGCAGTATTTT
TRBV19	TRBJ1-1	-	once	CASTGLLTTEAFF	TGTGCCAGTACAGGGCTACTGACCACTGAAGCTTTCTTT
TRBV6-8	TRBJ2-7	TRBD2	-	CASSVPRTSGIYEQYF	TGTGCCAGCAGTGTGCCCAGGACTAGCGGGATTTACGAGCAGTACTTC
TRBV28	TRBJ2-5	TRBD1	-	CASSSGQGRRETQYF	TGTGCCAGCAGCTCCGGACAGGGAAGGAGGGAGACCCAGTACTTC
TRBV14	TRBJ2-7	-	-	CASSQDLGRGREQYF	TGTGCCAGCAGCCAAGATTTGGGCAGGGGACGCGAGCAGTACTTC
TRBV30	TRBJ2-1	TRBD2	-	CAWSVRLAGGLITDEQFF	TGTGCCTGGAGTGTAAGACTAGCGGGAGGGCTCATTACGGATGAGCAGTTCTTC
TRBV18	TRBJ2-1	-	few	CASSPTSSYNEQFF	TGTGCCAGCTCACCTACTTCCTCCTACAATGAGCAGTTCTTC
TRBV6-8	TRBJ1-2	TRBD1	-	CASNPQGALVSGGYTF	TGTGCCAGCAATCCACAGGGGGCACTTGTTTCGGGTGGCTACACCTTC
TRBV29-1	TRBJ2-3	-	-	CSVDGGGRTDTQYF	TGCAGCGTTGATGGGGGAGGAAGGACAGATACGCAGTATTTT
TRBV4-1	TRBJ2-5	-	-	CASSQVISGARTQYF	TGCGCCAGCAGCCAAGTCATATCGGGGGCGCGGACCCAGTACTTC
TRBV28	TRBJ2-7	TRBD2	-	CASSSPSGGSYEQYF	TGTGCCAGCAGTTCCCCCAGCGGGGGAAGCTACGAGCAGTACTTC
TRBV10-2	TRBJ1-6	-	-	CASSFLGGSYNSPLHF	TGCGCCAGCAGTTTTCTCGGGGGATCCTATAATTCACCCCTCCACTTT
TRBV19	TRBJ2-7	-	once	CASGNDRTPYEQYF	TGTGCCAGTGGGAATGACAGGACCCCCTACGAGCAGTACTTC
TRBV15	TRBJ1-5	-	-	CATSPDYSNQPQHF	TGTGCCACCAGCCCAGACTATAGCAATCAGCCCCAGCATTTT
TRBV29-1	TRBJ2-1	TRBD2	-	CSVGTSGNNEQFF	TGCAGCGTTGGGACTAGCGGGAACAATGAGCAGTTCTTC
TRBV9	TRBJ1-2	-	-	CASSATGIGYTF	TGTGCCAGCAGTGCAACAGGGATTGGCTACACCTTC
TRBV29-1	TRBJ2-1	TRBD2	once	CSVVRGGSYNEQFF	TGCAGCGTTGTAAGAGGCGGGAGCTACAATGAGCAGTTCTTC